This TCR beta chain came from a study of blood T cells in healthy people across ages. For the study at large: Template switching caught about one barcoded beta molecule for each two T cells. Findings of the study overall: Considered underestimates were the diversity estimates obtained from one million T cells. Unsorted PBMCs blocked a conclusive comparison of naive and antigen-experienced cells.

A few counts support this clonotype. The antigen is not known. Trimming stripped 0 bases from V and 3 bases from J, with 8 bases between. The germline V gene has CDR1 MDHEN and CDR2 SYDVKM. The CDR3 has 14 residues. It was with a sample-barcoded 5' primer and a J-beta primer mix that a second PCR of roughly 7 to 11 cycles was run. One entry per CDR3 protein results from TCRdb running MiXCR on the 5' RACE reads. The table has roughly 1,700,000 distinct CDR3 sequences, 25% to 30% seen once; the top ten hold 7.7%. V gene TRBV28 combines with J gene TRBJ2-5; D is undetermined. The TCR was taken from a woman aged 25 to 39 in good health. The sample consisted of blood. The CDR3 DNA follows: TGTGCCAGCAGTTTATGGTCCGAGAAAGAGACCCAGTACTTC. This translates into CASSLWSEKETQYF.